The sequence of this T cell receptor (beta chain) was determined in a study of cytomegalovirus exposure and HLA in healthy donors. On the study more broadly: From around 180 million T cells, an earlier analysis saw approximately 110 million unique TCR beta sequences. In terms of ancestry, the Caucasian-associated cluster contained 75% to 85% of the 350 to 450 genotyped donors.

Of note for this clone: The antigen is unknown.

Notes on the study in general: Segments of the TCR beta V type were, in most cases, productive about 90% or about 30% of the time in an earlier analysis.

Primers included in the PCR were 60 Vbeta and 13 Jbeta primers. Some clones are missing from TCRdb's copy, which holds only in-frame ones; the method was immunoSEQ multiplex PCR. Altogether about 110,000 clones are present, approximately 86% being singletons, with the ten largest covering around 2%. The CDR3 contains 15 residues. Germline trimming cut 6 bases from V and 7 bases from J; bases unmatched to any gene: 17. Germline values: CDR1 SQVTM, CDR2 ANQGSEA. The sequencing input was PBMCs. This TCR was recovered from a man in his forties in good health and CMV-seronegative. The J gene is TRBJ1-1, the V gene TRBV29-1, with 7 nucleotides matching TRBD1. CDR3 bases: TGCAGCGTCGCTACCGGGACAGCGGTATTGCGTGAAGCTTTCTTT. This sequence encodes CSVATGTAVLREAFF.